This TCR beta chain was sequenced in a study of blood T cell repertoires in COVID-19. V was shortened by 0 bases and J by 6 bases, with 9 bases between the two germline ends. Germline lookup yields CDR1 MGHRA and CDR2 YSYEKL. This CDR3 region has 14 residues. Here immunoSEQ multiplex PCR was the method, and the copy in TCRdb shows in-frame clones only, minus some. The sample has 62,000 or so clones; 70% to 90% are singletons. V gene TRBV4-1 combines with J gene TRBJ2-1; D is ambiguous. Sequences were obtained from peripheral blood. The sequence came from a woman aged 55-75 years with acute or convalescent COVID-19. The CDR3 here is CASSQDVALNEQFF. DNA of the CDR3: TGCGCCAGCAGCCAAGACGTCGCGCTCAATGAGCAGTTCTTC.